What follows describes a single TCR beta chain. The data derive from a study of blood T cell repertoires in COVID-19. Study in general: Both acute and convalescent COVID-19 samples were obtained from the United States, Italy and Spain. From T cells, B-cell-depleted T cells, or PBMCs came the material, which was cDNA or gDNA.

Original processing notes: It was from reference gene primer amplification that nucleated cell counts were estimated. The repertoire was sequenced with immunoSEQ multiplex PCR; TCRdb's copy has only in-frame clones and lacks some. V, J and clone size reflect that table, while D and trimming were determined from the DNA. Of approximately 330,000 clones listed, over 75% are singletons. Source material: peripheral blood. The TCR comes from a woman aged 45 to 65 with active or convalescent COVID-19.

The chain's CDR3 is CASSLPAGEGEQYF. The DNA for the CDR3 is TGCGCCAGCAGCTTGCCAGCGGGAGAAGGCGAGCAGTACTTC. The chain recombines TRBV5-1 with TRBJ2-7; 8 bases line up with TRBD2. CDR3 length: 14 amino acids. Germline trimming cut 1 base from V and 6 bases from J; bases unmatched to any gene: 6. Germline V gives CDR1 SGHRS, CDR2 YFSETQ. Looking up the rest from reference TRBV5-1 and TRBJ2-7 gives the full variable domain: KAGVTQTPRYLIKTRGQQVTLSCSPISGHRSVSWYQQTPGQGLQFLFEYFSETQRNKGNFPGRFSGRQFSNSRSEMNVSTLELGDSALYLCASSLPAGEGEQYFGPGTRLTVT.